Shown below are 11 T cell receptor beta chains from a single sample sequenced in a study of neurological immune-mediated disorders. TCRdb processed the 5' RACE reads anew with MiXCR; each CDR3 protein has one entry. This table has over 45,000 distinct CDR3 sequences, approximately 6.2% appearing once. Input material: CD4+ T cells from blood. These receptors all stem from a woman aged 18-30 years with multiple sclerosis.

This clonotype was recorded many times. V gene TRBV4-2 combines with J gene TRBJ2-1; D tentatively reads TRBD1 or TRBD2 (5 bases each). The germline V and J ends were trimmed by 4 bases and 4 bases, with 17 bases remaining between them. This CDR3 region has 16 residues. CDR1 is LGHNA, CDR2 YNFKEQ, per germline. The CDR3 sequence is CASSPEQGGYYNEQFF. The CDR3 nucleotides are TGTGCCAGCAGCCCCGAGCAGGGCGGGTATTACAATGAGCAGTTCTTC.

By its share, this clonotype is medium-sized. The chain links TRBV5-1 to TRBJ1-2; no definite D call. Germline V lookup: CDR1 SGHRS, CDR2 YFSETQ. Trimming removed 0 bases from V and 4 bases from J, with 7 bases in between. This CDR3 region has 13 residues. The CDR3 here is CASSLAAGYGYTF. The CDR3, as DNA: TGCGCCAGCAGCTTGGCCGCGGGCTATGGCTACACCTTC.

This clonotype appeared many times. The DNA for the CDR3 is TGCGCCAGCAGGGAAGGATTGACAGGGGCGGAGACCCAGTACTTC. The encoded protein is CASREGLTGAETQYF. The chain employs TRBV5-1 and TRBJ2-5; 8 bases match TRBD1. Germline-derived CDR1 and CDR2 are SGHRS and YFSETQ. Losses at the gene ends were 5 bases for V and 5 bases for J; bases not matched to a gene: 11. This CDR3 contains 15 residues. The whole variable domain, filled in from reference TRBV5-1 and TRBJ2-5, reads KAGVTQTPRYLIKTRGQQVTLSCSPISGHRSVSWYQQTPGQGLQFLFEYFSETQRNKGNFPGRFSGRQFSNSRSEMNVSTLELGDSALYLCASREGLTGAETQYFGPGTRLLVL.

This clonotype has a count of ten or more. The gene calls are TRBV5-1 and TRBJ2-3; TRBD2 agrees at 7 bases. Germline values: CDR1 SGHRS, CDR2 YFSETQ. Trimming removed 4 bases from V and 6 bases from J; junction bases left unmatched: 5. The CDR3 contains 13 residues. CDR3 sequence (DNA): TGCGCCAGCAGCCCCGGGGGGTGGGATACGCAGTATTTT. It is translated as CASSPGGWDTQYF.

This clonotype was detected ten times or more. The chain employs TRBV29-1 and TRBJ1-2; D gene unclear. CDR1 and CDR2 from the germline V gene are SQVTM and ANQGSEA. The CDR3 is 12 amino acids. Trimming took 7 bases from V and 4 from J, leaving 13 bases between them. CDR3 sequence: CSAEDGRYGYTF. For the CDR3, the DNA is TGCAGCGCAGAGGACGGGCGCTATGGCTACACCTTC.

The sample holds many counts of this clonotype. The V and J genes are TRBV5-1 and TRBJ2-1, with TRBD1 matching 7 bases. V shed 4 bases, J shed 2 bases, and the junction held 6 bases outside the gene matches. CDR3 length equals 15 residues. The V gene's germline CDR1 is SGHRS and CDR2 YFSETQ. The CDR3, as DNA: TGCGCCAGCAGCACCGGACAGGCCACCTACAATGAGCAGTTCTTC. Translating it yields CASSTGQATYNEQFF. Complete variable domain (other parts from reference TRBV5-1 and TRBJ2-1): KAGVTQTPRYLIKTRGQQVTLSCSPISGHRSVSWYQQTPGQGLQFLFEYFSETQRNKGNFPGRFSGRQFSNSRSEMNVSTLELGDSALYLCASSTGQATYNEQFFGPGTRLTVL.

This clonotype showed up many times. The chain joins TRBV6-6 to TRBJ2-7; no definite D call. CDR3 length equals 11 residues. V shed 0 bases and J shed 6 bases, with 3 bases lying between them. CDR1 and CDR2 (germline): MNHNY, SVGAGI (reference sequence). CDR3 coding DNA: TGTGCCAGCAGTTACTCGGGCGAGCAGTACTTC. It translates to CASSYSGEQYF.

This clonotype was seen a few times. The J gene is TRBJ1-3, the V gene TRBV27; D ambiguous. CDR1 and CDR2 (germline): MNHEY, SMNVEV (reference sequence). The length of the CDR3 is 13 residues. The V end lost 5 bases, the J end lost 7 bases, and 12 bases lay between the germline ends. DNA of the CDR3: TGTGCCAGCAGTACTACCCCGTGGAACACCATATATTTT. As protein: CASSTTPWNTIYF.

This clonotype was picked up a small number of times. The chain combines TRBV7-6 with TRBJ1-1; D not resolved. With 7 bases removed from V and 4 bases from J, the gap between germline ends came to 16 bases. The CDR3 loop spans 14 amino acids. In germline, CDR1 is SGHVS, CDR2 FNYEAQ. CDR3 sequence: CASTLKEGGTEAFF. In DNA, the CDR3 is TGTGCCAGCACCCTTAAAGAGGGAGGCACTGAAGCTTTCTTT. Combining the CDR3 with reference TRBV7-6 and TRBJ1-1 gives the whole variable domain GAGVSQSPRYKVTKRGQDVALRCDPISGHVSLYWYRQALGQGPEFLTYFNYEAQQDKSGLPNDRFSAERPEGSISTLTIQRTEQRDSAMYRCASTLKEGGTEAFFGQGTRLTVV.

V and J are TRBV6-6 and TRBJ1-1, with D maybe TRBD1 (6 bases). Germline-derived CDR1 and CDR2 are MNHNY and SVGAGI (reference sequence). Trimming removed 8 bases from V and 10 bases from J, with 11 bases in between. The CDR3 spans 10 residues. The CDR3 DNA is TGTGCCAGCTTTCAGGGGTCAGCTTTCTTT. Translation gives CASFQGSAFF.

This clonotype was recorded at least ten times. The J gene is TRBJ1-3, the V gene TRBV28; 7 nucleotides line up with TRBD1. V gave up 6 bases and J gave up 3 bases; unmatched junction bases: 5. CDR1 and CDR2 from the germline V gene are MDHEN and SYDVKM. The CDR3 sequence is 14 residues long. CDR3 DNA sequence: TGTGCCAGCAGAACAGGGGCTCTTGGAAACACCATATATTTT. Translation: CASRTGALGNTIYF.